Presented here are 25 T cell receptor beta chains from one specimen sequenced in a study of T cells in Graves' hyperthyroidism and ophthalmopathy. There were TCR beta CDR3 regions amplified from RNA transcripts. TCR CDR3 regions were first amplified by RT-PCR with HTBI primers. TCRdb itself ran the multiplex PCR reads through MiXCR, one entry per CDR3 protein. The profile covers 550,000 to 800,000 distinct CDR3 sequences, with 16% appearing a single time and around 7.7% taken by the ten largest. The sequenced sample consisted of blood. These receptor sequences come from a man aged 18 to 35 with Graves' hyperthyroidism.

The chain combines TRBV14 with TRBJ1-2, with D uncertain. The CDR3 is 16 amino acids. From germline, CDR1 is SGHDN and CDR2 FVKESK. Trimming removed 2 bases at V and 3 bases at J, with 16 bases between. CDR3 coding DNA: TGTGCCAGCAGCCAACGCCTAGAATCTCTTGACTATGGCTACACCTTC. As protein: CASSQRLESLDYGYTF.

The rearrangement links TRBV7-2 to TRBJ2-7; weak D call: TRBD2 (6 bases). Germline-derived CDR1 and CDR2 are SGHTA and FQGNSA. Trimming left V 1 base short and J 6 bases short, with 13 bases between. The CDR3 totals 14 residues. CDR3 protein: CASSLEAKGGEQYF. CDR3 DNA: TGTGCCAGCAGCTTAGAAGCGAAGGGAGGCGAGCAGTACTTC.

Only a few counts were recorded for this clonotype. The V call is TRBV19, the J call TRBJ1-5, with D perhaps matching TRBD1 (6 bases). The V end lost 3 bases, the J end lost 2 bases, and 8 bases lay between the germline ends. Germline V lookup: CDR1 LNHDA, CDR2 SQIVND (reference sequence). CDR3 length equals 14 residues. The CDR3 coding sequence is TGTGCCAGTAGTATGGGGGCGGGCAATCAGCCCCAGCATTTT. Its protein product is CASSMGAGNQPQHF.

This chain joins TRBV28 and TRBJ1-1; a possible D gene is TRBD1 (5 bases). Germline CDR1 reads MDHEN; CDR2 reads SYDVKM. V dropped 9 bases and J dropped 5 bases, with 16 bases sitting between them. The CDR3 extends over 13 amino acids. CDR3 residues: CASTRGGGTEAFF. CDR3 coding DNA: TGTGCCAGTACGCGGGGGGGGGGGACTGAAGCTTTCTTT.

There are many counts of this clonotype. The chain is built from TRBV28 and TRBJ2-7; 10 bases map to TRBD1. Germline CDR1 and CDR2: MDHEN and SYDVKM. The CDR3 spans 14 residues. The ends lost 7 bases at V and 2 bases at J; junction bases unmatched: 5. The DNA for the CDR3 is TGTGCCAGCAAGCCGGGACAGGGGACCTACGAGCAGTACTTC. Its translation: CASKPGQGTYEQYF.

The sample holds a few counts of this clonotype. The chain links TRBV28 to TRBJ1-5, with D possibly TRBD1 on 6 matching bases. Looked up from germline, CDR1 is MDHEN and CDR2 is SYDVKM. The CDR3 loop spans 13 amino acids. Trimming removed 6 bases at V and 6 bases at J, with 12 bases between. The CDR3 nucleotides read TGTGCCAGCAGATACAGGGTTGGTCAGCCCCAGCATTTT. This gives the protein CASRYRVGQPQHF.

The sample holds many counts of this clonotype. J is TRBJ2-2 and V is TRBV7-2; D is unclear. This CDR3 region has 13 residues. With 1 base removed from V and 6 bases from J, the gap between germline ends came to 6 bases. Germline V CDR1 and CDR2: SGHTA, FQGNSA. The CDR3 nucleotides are TGTGCCAGCAGCTTAGACAGTGCCGGGGAGCTGTTTTTT. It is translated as CASSLDSAGELFF.

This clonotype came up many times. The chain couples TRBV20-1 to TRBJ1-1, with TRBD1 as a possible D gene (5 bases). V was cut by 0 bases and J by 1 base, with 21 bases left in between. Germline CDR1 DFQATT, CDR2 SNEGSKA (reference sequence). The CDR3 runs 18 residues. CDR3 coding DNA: TGCAGTGCTAGAGATCAGGGCAGGGAGACCTCCAGGAACACTGAAGCTTTCTTT. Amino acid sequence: CSARDQGRETSRNTEAFF.

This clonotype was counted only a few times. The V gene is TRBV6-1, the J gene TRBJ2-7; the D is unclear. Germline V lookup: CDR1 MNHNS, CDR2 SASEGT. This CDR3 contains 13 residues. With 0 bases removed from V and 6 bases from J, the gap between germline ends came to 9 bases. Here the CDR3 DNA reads TGTGCCAGCAGTGAAGCCCGGTATGGCGAGCAGTACTTC. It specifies CASSEARYGEQYF.

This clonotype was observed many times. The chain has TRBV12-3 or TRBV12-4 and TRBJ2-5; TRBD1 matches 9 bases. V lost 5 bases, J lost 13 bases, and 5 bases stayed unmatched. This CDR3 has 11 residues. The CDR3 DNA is TGTGCCAGCAGTACCCGGACAGGGGTGTACTTC. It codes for CASSTRTGVYF.

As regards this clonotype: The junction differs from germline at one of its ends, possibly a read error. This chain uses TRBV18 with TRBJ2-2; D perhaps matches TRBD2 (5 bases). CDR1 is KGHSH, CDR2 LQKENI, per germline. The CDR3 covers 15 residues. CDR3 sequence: CANSPGLLNTGELFF. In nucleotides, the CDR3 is TGTGCCAACTCACCCGGACTTTTGAACACCGGGGAGCTGTTTTTT.

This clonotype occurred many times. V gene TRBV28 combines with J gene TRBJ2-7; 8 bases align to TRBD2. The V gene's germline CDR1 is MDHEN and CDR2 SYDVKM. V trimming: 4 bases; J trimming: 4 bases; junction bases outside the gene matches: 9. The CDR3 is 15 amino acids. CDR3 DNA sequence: TGTGCCAGCAGTTCCCGAGCGGGAGTGGCGTACGAGCAGTACTTC. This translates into CASSSRAGVAYEQYF.

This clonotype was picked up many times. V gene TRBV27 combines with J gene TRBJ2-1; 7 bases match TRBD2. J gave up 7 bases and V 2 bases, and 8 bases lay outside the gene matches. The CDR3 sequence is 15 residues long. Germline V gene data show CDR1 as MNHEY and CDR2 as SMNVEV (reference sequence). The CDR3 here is CASSLPAGGKNEQFF. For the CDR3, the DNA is TGTGCCAGCAGTTTACCGGCCGGGGGGAAGAATGAGCAGTTCTTC.

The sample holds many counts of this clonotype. CDR3 region: CASSTRLGIHSTDTQYF. The CDR3 region has the DNA TGTGCCAGCAGCACCCGACTAGGGATACACTCCACAGATACGCAGTATTTT. V and J are TRBV14 and TRBJ2-3; maybe TRBD2 (6 bases). Trimming took 5 bases from V and 2 from J, leaving 20 bases between them. The CDR3 is 17 amino acids. The germline gives CDR1 SGHDN, CDR2 FVKESK.

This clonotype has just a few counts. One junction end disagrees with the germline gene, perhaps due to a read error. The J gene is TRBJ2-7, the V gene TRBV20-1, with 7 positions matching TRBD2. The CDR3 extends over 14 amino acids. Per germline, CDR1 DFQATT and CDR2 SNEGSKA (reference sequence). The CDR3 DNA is TGCAGTGCTAGAGTGGGCGGGAGTGCCTACGAGCAGCACTTC. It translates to CSARVGGSAYEQHF.

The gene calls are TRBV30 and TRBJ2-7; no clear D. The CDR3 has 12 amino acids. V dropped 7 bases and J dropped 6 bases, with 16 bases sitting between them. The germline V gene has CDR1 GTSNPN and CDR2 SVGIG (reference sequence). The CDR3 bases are TGTGCCTCCTCGCCCCCTATAAGCGAGCAGTACTTC. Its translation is CASSPPISEQYF.

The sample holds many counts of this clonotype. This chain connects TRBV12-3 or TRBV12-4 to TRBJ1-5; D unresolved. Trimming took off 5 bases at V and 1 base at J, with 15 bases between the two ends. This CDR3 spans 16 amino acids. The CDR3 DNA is TGTGCCAGCAGTGTCGGGGAGGCGCTGAGCAATCAGCCCCAGCATTTT. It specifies CASSVGEALSNQPQHF.

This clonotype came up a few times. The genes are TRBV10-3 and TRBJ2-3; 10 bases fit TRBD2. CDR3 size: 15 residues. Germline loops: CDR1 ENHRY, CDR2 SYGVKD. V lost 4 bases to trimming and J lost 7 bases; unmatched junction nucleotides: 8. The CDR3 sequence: CAISGASGRINTQYF. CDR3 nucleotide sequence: TGTGCCATCAGTGGGGCTAGCGGGAGAATAAATACGCAGTATTTT.

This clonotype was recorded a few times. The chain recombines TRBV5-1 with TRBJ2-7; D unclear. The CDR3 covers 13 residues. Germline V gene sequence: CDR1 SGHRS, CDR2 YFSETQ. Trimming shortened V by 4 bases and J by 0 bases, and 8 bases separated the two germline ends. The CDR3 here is CASSRMGSYEQYF. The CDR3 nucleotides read TGCGCCAGCAGCCGGATGGGCTCCTACGAGCAGTACTTC.

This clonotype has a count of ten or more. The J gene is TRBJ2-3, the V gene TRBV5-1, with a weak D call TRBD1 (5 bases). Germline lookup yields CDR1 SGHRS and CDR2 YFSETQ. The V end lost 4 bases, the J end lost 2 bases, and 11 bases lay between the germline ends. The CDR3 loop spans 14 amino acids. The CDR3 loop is CASSLREHTDTQYF. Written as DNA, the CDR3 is TGCGCCAGCAGCCTCAGGGAACACACAGATACGCAGTATTTT.

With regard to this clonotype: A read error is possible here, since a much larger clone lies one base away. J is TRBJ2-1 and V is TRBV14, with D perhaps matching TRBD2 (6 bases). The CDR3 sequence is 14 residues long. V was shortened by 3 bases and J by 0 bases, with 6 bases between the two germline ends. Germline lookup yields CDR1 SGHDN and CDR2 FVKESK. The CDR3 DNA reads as TGTGCCAGCAGCCACGGGGGCTCCTACAATGAGCAGTTCTTC. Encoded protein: CASSHGGSYNEQFF.

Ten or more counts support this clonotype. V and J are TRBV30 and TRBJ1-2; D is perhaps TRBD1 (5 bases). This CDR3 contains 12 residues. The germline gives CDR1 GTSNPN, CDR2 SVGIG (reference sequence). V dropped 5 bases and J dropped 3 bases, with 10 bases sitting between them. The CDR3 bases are TGTGCCTGGGCCGGGACTTACTATGGCTACACCTTC. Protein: CAWAGTYYGYTF.

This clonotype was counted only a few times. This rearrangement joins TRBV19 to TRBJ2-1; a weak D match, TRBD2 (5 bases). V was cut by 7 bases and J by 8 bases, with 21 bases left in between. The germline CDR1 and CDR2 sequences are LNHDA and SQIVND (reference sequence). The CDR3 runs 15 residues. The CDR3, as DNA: TGTGCCAGTACCCTGGGTACTAGTAGTACCCATGAGCAGTTCTTC. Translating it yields CASTLGTSSTHEQFF.

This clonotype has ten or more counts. The CDR3 DNA sequence: TGCGCCAGCAGCTTGCCAGGACTAGCGGACTACAATGAGCAGTTCTTC. Its protein is CASSLPGLADYNEQFF. The gene calls are TRBV5-1 and TRBJ2-1, with 10 bases identical to TRBD2. The CDR3 is 16 amino acids. Germline assignment: CDR1 SGHRS and CDR2 YFSETQ. Losses at the gene ends were 1 base for V and 3 bases for J; bases not matched to a gene: 4.

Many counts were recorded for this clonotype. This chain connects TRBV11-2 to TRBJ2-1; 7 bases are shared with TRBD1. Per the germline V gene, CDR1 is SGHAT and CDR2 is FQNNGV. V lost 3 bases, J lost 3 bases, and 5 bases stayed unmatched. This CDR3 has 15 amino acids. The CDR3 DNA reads TGTGCCAGCAGCTTCCCCGGGACAGTCTACAATGAGCAGTTCTTC. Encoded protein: CASSFPGTVYNEQFF.